Given below is one T cell receptor beta chain in context. Its antigen is undetermined. TCRdb's table, derived via immunoSEQ multiplex PCR, lists solely in-frame clones and lacks some. The table lists around 120,000 clones, 70% to 90% of them singletons, with under 3% in the top ten. The data derive from a study of T cell responses to AZD1222 COVID-19 vaccine. The CDR3 has 16 amino acids. Germline V gene lookup returns CDR1 SGHAT and CDR2 FQNNGV. The junction had 10 bases not matched to a gene; V was cut back by 3 bases and J by 4 bases. Findings and caveats of the study: Seropositivity was recorded at baseline in only a handful of AZD1222 recipients. Within unmutated variant regions lay the reported targets of nearly half of spike-specific TCRs. The study sampled repertoires only after the peak T cell response. The breadth and depth of Spike-specific TCRs increased once two AZD1222 doses had been given.

The origin of this receptor is an adult who received the AZD1222 COVID-19 vaccine. The J gene is TRBJ2-7, the V gene TRBV11-2; 9 bases match TRBD2. Sequencing was performed on peripheral blood, taken 28 days after the second AZD1222 dose. The CDR3 nucleotides are TGTGCCAGCAGCTTTTCGGGGGCGGGAGGGAGTTACGAGCAGTACTTC. It encodes CASSFSGAGGSYEQYF.